A selection of T cell receptor beta chains follows, all from one sample in a study of T-cell reconstitution after alpha-beta-depleted transplantation in children. TCRdb re-called the PCR reads with MiXCR, one entry per CDR3 protein. The sample consists of more than 500,000 distinct CDR3 sequences, approximately 10% of them appearing once. Sequenced here: PBMCs, mostly from graft donor cells, sampled 180 days after TCRalphabeta/CD19-depleted stem cell transplant. These receptors all come from a female patient between 2 and 15 years old who had a stem cell transplant for aplastic anemia, so the T cells may come from the graft donor. Each CDR3 is given with its conserved first and last residue. Fields, in order: CDR3 protein, CDR3 DNA, clone size, J gene, D gene, V gene. A D gene is named only where the DNA matches it firmly. A clone size is listed for some rows: how often the clone was seen (once, few, many), or a class if it is expanded.

cdr3_aa: CATSQETADRGGWHEQFF
cdr3_nt: TGTGCCACCAGCCAAGAGACGGCGGACAGGGGGGGTTGGCATGAGCAGTTCTTC
clone_size: .
j_call: TRBJ2-1
d_call: TRBD1
v_call: TRBV3-1

cdr3_aa: CASSLPTSGRAIPYEQYF
cdr3_nt: TGCGCCAGCAGCTTGCCAACTAGCGGGAGGGCCATCCCCTACGAGCAGTACTTC
clone_size: many
j_call: TRBJ2-7
d_call: TRBD2
v_call: TRBV5-1

cdr3_aa: CASSLGGSAGTDTQYF
cdr3_nt: TGTGCCAGCAGCTTAGGTGGTAGCGCTGGCACAGATACGCAGTATTTT
clone_size: .
j_call: TRBJ2-3
d_call: .
v_call: TRBV7-2

cdr3_aa: CAWATGGEQPQHF
cdr3_nt: TGTGCCTGGGCGACAGGGGGCGAACAGCCCCAGCATTTT
clone_size: few
j_call: TRBJ1-5
d_call: TRBD1
v_call: TRBV30

cdr3_aa: CASSHLAGGNTGELFF
cdr3_nt: TGTGCCAGCAGCCATCTAGCGGGAGGGAACACCGGGGAGCTGTTTTTT
clone_size: .
j_call: TRBJ2-2
d_call: TRBD2
v_call: TRBV5-5

cdr3_aa: CAISEALHTGELFF
cdr3_nt: TGTGCCATCAGTGAAGCACTGCACACCGGGGAGCTGTTTTTT
clone_size: .
j_call: TRBJ2-2
d_call: .
v_call: TRBV10-3

cdr3_aa: CSVAPRTGVVDEQYF
cdr3_nt: TGCAGCGTTGCTCCGCGGACAGGGGTCGTGGACGAGCAGTACTTC
clone_size: few
j_call: TRBJ2-7
d_call: TRBD1
v_call: TRBV29-1

cdr3_aa: CASSLAGQAEQFF
cdr3_nt: TGCGCCAGCAGCTTGGCCGGGCAAGCGGAGCAGTTCTTC
clone_size: many
j_call: TRBJ2-1
d_call: .
v_call: TRBV5-1

cdr3_aa: CASSVPTTPGTAYSYEQYF
cdr3_nt: TGTGCCAGCAGCGTCCCCACGACACCCGGGACAGCGTACTCCTACGAGCAGTACTTC
clone_size: few
j_call: TRBJ2-7
d_call: TRBD1
v_call: TRBV7-9

cdr3_aa: CASSLAAGSAEAFF
cdr3_nt: TGCGCCAGCAGCTTGGCAGCAGGGTCCGCCGAAGCTTTCTTT
clone_size: few
j_call: TRBJ1-1
d_call: .
v_call: TRBV5-1

cdr3_aa: CASSPFTPGRTNTGELFF
cdr3_nt: TGTGCCAGCAGCCCCTTCACACCGGGACGGACGAACACCGGGGAGCTGTTTTTT
clone_size: .
j_call: TRBJ2-2
d_call: .
v_call: TRBV7-3

cdr3_aa: CASTQGQTLYNEQFF
cdr3_nt: TGTGCCAGCACTCAGGGACAGACCCTATACAATGAGCAGTTCTTC
clone_size: .
j_call: TRBJ2-1
d_call: TRBD1
v_call: TRBV28

cdr3_aa: CASSPSGGHPLTEAFF
cdr3_nt: TGTGCCAGCAGCCCATCGGGGGGCCACCCTCTCACTGAAGCTTTCTTT
clone_size: .
j_call: TRBJ1-1
d_call: .
v_call: TRBV7-9

cdr3_aa: CASSRRGVGGAKNIQYF
cdr3_nt: TGTGCCAGCAGTCGAAGGGGGGTTGGGGGGGCCAAAAACATTCAGTACTTC
clone_size: .
j_call: TRBJ2-4
d_call: .
v_call: TRBV3-1

cdr3_aa: CASSFRDRDYEQYF
cdr3_nt: TGTGCCAGCAGTTTCCGGGACAGGGACTACGAGCAGTACTTC
clone_size: .
j_call: TRBJ2-7
d_call: TRBD1
v_call: TRBV6-5

cdr3_aa: CASETGGKYQPQHF
cdr3_nt: TGTGCCAGCGAAACGGGGGGAAAGTATCAGCCCCAGCATTTT
clone_size: few
j_call: TRBJ1-5
d_call: .
v_call: TRBV6-1

cdr3_aa: CASSVEGASYNEQFF
cdr3_nt: TGTGCCAGCAGCGTAGAGGGAGCTTCCTACAATGAGCAGTTCTTC
clone_size: few
j_call: TRBJ2-1
d_call: .
v_call: TRBV9

cdr3_aa: CASSFRAGGSRNEQFF
cdr3_nt: TGTGCCAGCAGTTTTCGAGCGGGAGGGTCTCGGAATGAGCAGTTCTTC
clone_size: .
j_call: TRBJ2-1
d_call: TRBD2
v_call: TRBV7-2

cdr3_aa: CAIRAGGDTQYF
cdr3_nt: TGTGCCATCAGAGCGGGAGGAGATACGCAGTATTTT
clone_size: few
j_call: TRBJ2-3
d_call: TRBD2
v_call: TRBV10-3

cdr3_aa: CASSPGTSGGGPNEQFF
cdr3_nt: TGTGCCAGCAGCCCCGGGACTAGCGGGGGCGGGCCCAATGAGCAGTTCTTC
clone_size: few
j_call: TRBJ2-1
d_call: TRBD2
v_call: TRBV6-2/TRBV6-3

cdr3_aa: CASRTGARTGELFF
cdr3_nt: TGTGCCAGCCGCACGGGGGCAAGGACCGGGGAGCTGTTTTTT
clone_size: .
j_call: TRBJ2-2
d_call: .
v_call: TRBV6-1

cdr3_aa: CASSHTGTSGSTQETQYF
cdr3_nt: TGCGCCAGCAGCCATACCGGGACTAGCGGGAGTACACAAGAGACCCAGTACTTC
clone_size: .
j_call: TRBJ2-5
d_call: TRBD2
v_call: TRBV4-1

cdr3_aa: CASSYGGRSYGYTF
cdr3_nt: TGTGCCAGCAGTTACGGGGGGCGGAGCTATGGCTACACCTTC
clone_size: .
j_call: TRBJ1-2
d_call: .
v_call: TRBV6-5

cdr3_aa: CSARTGAYEQYF
cdr3_nt: TGCAGTGCTAGGACAGGCGCCTACGAGCAGTACTTC
clone_size: few
j_call: TRBJ2-7
d_call: .
v_call: TRBV20-1

cdr3_aa: CASREPGPLREQYF
cdr3_nt: TGTGCCAGCAGGGAACCTGGGCCGCTACGCGAGCAGTACTTC
clone_size: .
j_call: TRBJ2-7
d_call: .
v_call: TRBV6-1

cdr3_aa: CASSLGRHTGELFF
cdr3_nt: TGTGCCAGCAGCTTAGGACGCCACACCGGGGAGCTGTTTTTT
clone_size: .
j_call: TRBJ2-2
d_call: .
v_call: TRBV7-2

cdr3_aa: CASSLAWLNSPLHF
cdr3_nt: TGTGCCAGCAGTTTAGCCTGGCTGAATTCACCCCTCCACTTT
clone_size: few
j_call: TRBJ1-6
d_call: .
v_call: TRBV12-3/TRBV12-4

cdr3_aa: CSAPGGAIHQETQYF
cdr3_nt: TGCAGCGCCCCGGGTGGGGCCATCCACCAAGAGACCCAGTACTTC
clone_size: few
j_call: TRBJ2-5
d_call: .
v_call: TRBV29-1

cdr3_aa: CASSLGILVGENTQYF
cdr3_nt: TGCGCCAGCAGCCTCGGGATCCTGGTAGGGGAAAATACGCAGTATTTT
clone_size: .
j_call: TRBJ2-3
d_call: .
v_call: TRBV4-3

cdr3_aa: CASSHGPYNEQFF
cdr3_nt: TGTGCCAGCAGCCACGGACCTTACAATGAGCAGTTCTTC
clone_size: many
j_call: TRBJ2-1
d_call: .
v_call: TRBV3-1

cdr3_aa: CSAVGNYGYTF
cdr3_nt: TGCAGCGCTGTCGGGAACTATGGCTACACCTTC
clone_size: .
j_call: TRBJ1-2
d_call: .
v_call: TRBV29-1

cdr3_aa: CASSRDRTFYNEQFF
cdr3_nt: TGTGCCAGCAGCCGGGACAGAACTTTCTACAATGAGCAGTTCTTC
clone_size: few
j_call: TRBJ2-1
d_call: TRBD1
v_call: TRBV6-1

cdr3_aa: CASSLAGVKNTEAFF
cdr3_nt: TGTGCCAGCAGTTTAGCTGGGGTAAAGAACACTGAAGCTTTCTTT
clone_size: few
j_call: TRBJ1-1
d_call: .
v_call: TRBV12-3/TRBV12-4

cdr3_aa: CASSLGPNNQPQHF
cdr3_nt: TGTGCCAGCAGTTTGGGGCCGAACAATCAGCCCCAGCATTTT
clone_size: few
j_call: TRBJ1-5
d_call: .
v_call: TRBV12-3/TRBV12-4

cdr3_aa: CSARGGSTEAFF
cdr3_nt: TGCAGTGCTAGAGGGGGTAGCACTGAAGCTTTCTTT
clone_size: .
j_call: TRBJ1-1
d_call: .
v_call: TRBV20-1

cdr3_aa: CASRSLAGGLNEQFF
cdr3_nt: TGTGCCAGCAGGTCCCTAGCGGGAGGCCTCAATGAGCAGTTCTTC
clone_size: few
j_call: TRBJ2-1
d_call: TRBD2
v_call: TRBV6-1

cdr3_aa: CASTPRTSGINEQFF
cdr3_nt: TGTGCCAGCACCCCTAGGACTAGCGGGATCAATGAGCAGTTCTTC
clone_size: .
j_call: TRBJ2-1
d_call: TRBD2
v_call: TRBV6-1

cdr3_aa: CASRPNRGQRNTEAFF
cdr3_nt: TGTGCCAGCAGACCCAACAGGGGGCAGCGGAACACTGAAGCTTTCTTT
clone_size: .
j_call: TRBJ1-1
d_call: TRBD1
v_call: TRBV12-3/TRBV12-4

cdr3_aa: CSARGVGGVGYEQYF
cdr3_nt: TGCAGTGCTAGAGGAGTTGGAGGCGTGGGCTACGAGCAGTACTTC
clone_size: .
j_call: TRBJ2-7
d_call: .
v_call: TRBV20-1

cdr3_aa: CASSYVLPGVPKNIQYF
cdr3_nt: TGCGCCAGCAGCTACGTTCTCCCAGGGGTACCCAAAAACATTCAGTACTTC
clone_size: few
j_call: TRBJ2-4
d_call: .
v_call: TRBV5-1

cdr3_aa: CASSKGRAGTGELFF
cdr3_nt: TGTGCCAGCAGCAAAGGAAGGGCTGGCACCGGGGAGCTGTTTTTT
clone_size: .
j_call: TRBJ2-2
d_call: .
v_call: TRBV21-1

cdr3_aa: CSARTSGKNNEQFF
cdr3_nt: TGCAGTGCTCGGACTAGCGGAAAAAACAATGAGCAGTTCTTC
clone_size: few
j_call: TRBJ2-1
d_call: TRBD2
v_call: TRBV20-1

cdr3_aa: CAWSSGTVNEQFF
cdr3_nt: TGTGCCTGGAGTAGCGGGACGGTCAATGAGCAGTTCTTC
clone_size: .
j_call: TRBJ2-1
d_call: TRBD2
v_call: TRBV30

cdr3_aa: CASSEPGTGNTEAFF
cdr3_nt: TGTGCCAGCAGTGAGCCCGGGACAGGGAACACTGAAGCTTTCTTT
clone_size: few
j_call: TRBJ1-1
d_call: TRBD1
v_call: TRBV25-1

cdr3_aa: CASSYLRLGPQETQYF
cdr3_nt: TGTGCCAGCAGTTACCTCCGGTTAGGCCCGCAAGAGACCCAGTACTTC
clone_size: few
j_call: TRBJ2-5
d_call: .
v_call: TRBV6-5

cdr3_aa: CASSLLNYGYTF
cdr3_nt: TGTGCCAGCAGTTTACTGAACTATGGCTACACCTTC
clone_size: .
j_call: TRBJ1-2
d_call: .
v_call: TRBV28

cdr3_aa: CASSYSTGVTGYTF
cdr3_nt: TGTGCCAGCAGTTATTCAACAGGGGTTACTGGCTACACCTTC
clone_size: few
j_call: TRBJ1-2
d_call: TRBD1
v_call: TRBV6-5

cdr3_aa: CSARNPTGGFTEAFF
cdr3_nt: TGCAGCGCAAGAAATCCCACAGGGGGCTTCACTGAAGCTTTCTTT
clone_size: many
j_call: TRBJ1-1
d_call: TRBD1
v_call: TRBV29-1

cdr3_aa: CSARRVGQGARNTQYF
cdr3_nt: TGCAGTGCTAGGCGGGTCGGACAGGGGGCGCGGAATACGCAGTATTTT
clone_size: .
j_call: TRBJ2-3
d_call: TRBD1
v_call: TRBV20-1

cdr3_aa: CASSLAGSSNEQFF
cdr3_nt: TGTGCCAGCAGTTTGGCGGGATCCAGCAATGAGCAGTTCTTC
clone_size: .
j_call: TRBJ2-1
d_call: .
v_call: TRBV12-3/TRBV12-4

cdr3_aa: CASSPGYLRDEQYF
cdr3_nt: TGTGCCAGCTCACCAGGCTACTTGAGGGACGAGCAGTACTTC
clone_size: few
j_call: TRBJ2-7
d_call: .
v_call: TRBV18

cdr3_aa: CSGVTGFYEQYF
cdr3_nt: TGCAGCGGGGTGACCGGGTTCTACGAGCAGTACTTC
clone_size: few
j_call: TRBJ2-7
d_call: .
v_call: TRBV29-1

cdr3_aa: CSLTLAGGSSSYNEQFF
cdr3_nt: TGCAGCTTGACCCTAGCGGGAGGGTCGAGCTCCTACAACGAGCAGTTCTTC
clone_size: .
j_call: TRBJ2-1
d_call: TRBD2
v_call: TRBV29-1

cdr3_aa: CASRSATGATGELFF
cdr3_nt: TGTGCCAGCAGGAGCGCGACAGGGGCCACCGGGGAGCTGTTTTTT
clone_size: .
j_call: TRBJ2-2
d_call: TRBD1
v_call: TRBV28

cdr3_aa: CSVGSGQGGYTF
cdr3_nt: TGCAGCGTTGGTTCGGGACAGGGAGGCTACACCTTC
clone_size: many
j_call: TRBJ1-2
d_call: TRBD1
v_call: TRBV29-1

cdr3_aa: CASSGQGARTGELFF
cdr3_nt: TGTGCCAGCAGCGGACAGGGGGCAAGGACCGGGGAGCTGTTTTTT
clone_size: few
j_call: TRBJ2-2
d_call: TRBD1
v_call: TRBV7-3

cdr3_aa: CASSKALWTEAFF
cdr3_nt: TGTGCCAGTAGTAAAGCGCTTTGGACTGAAGCTTTCTTT
clone_size: few
j_call: TRBJ1-1
d_call: .
v_call: TRBV19

cdr3_aa: CASSFPFPYEQYF
cdr3_nt: TGTGCCAGCAGTTTCCCATTCCCCTACGAGCAGTACTTC
clone_size: .
j_call: TRBJ2-7
d_call: .
v_call: TRBV28